This T cell receptor (beta chain) was found in a study of T cells after yellow fever vaccination (dated by TCRdb to between 2018 and 2021). With respect to the entire study: Libraries from fractions with low cell numbers were prepared with the SMART-Seq v4 Ultra Low Input RNA kit. Two healthy male donors made up the cohort, one aged 18 to 29 years and the other aged 30 to 39 years. To track T-cell clones before and after primary and booster YFV17D yellow fever vaccination, bulk TCR alpha and beta repertoires were sequenced longitudinally. Blood was collected at multiple timepoints before and after primary and secondary immunization, and bulk PBMC replicates and cell subsets were isolated. Study-level results and caveats: Most clones expanded after primary vaccination (approximately 95% of CD4 and 88% of CD8) were re-detected after the booster, suggesting that broad memory maintenance occurred. The secondary T-cell response was weaker than the primary response but faster, peaking on day 5 instead of day 15. Because the study included only a couple of donors, the extent to which the findings can be generalized is limited. FACS-sorted repertoires could contain abundant contaminating clonotypes from the bulk population, so computational filtering was required. A small fraction of clonotypes appeared in both the CD4 and CD8 compartments, likely as a result of convergent recombination.

CDR1 SGHTA and CDR2 FQGTGA are derived from the germline V gene. V has 2 bases trimmed and J has 2 bases trimmed; junction bases matching no gene number 10. The CDR3 starts with the cysteine, ends with the phenylalanine, and has 18 residues. Left in the record is the CDR3 DNA by itself, 54 bases read in frame from the first base. What the treatment or condition label conveys for this sample: live attenuated yellow fever vaccine strain. At each blood-draw timepoint, two biological replicates of bulk PBMCs were collected. A standard Ficoll-Paque protocol was used to isolate PBMCs from peripheral blood. RNA was extracted with TriZol from bulk PBMCs, CD4 and CD8 fractions, and dextramer-positive and dextramer-negative fractions. Ten or more counts support this clonotype. This clone's antigen is unknown. The record has no base qualities; no much larger clone is one base away. The instrument was an Illumina NovaSeq 6000. Synthesis of TCR cDNA relied on 5'RACE template switching, a step that introduced a universal primer site along with unique molecular identifiers. cDNA synthesis was primed from both the TCR alpha and TCR beta constant segments. Library amplification involved two PCR steps, and the second step added sample barcodes and sequencing adapters. Sequencing of the libraries was done on either Illumina HiSeq 2500 (2x100 bp) or NovaSeq (2x150 bp). In the authors' own workflow: Demultiplexing of reads and collapsing into UMI consensus sequences were performed with MIGEC, and V(D)J alignment was carried out with MiXCR. Using edgeR on replicate PBMC samples, clonotypes were called vaccine-responding if FDR was below 0.01 and the log2 fold change was above 5 up to day 15. Bulk clonotypes were assigned CD4 or CD8 identity according to which sequenced CD4 or CD8 repertoire held them at higher abundance. TCRdb ran its own pipeline on the public reads, namely fastp trimming at Q25 and MiXCR clone calling, and kept in-frame beta chains. Each record represents a unique CDR3 protein, reported with the most common genes and DNA among its rows. For this entry, the V and J calls and clone size follow TCRdb and not the study's own pipeline. This sample gives 250,000 or so distinct CDR3 sequences in total; more than 3.5% of them show up just once. The ten top clones hold around 19% of the sample.

The sequences come from PBMCs, collected 15 days after the yellow fever booster vaccination. The rearrangement combines TRBV7-3 with TRBJ1-4; the junction holds 8 bases that match TRBD1. This receptor was taken from a man younger than 35 who received the YFV17D yellow fever vaccine. The base sequence is TGTGCCAGCAGCTTAGGGGACAGGACGTATTCGACTAATGAAAAACTGTTTTTT. This gives the protein CASSLGDRTYSTNEKLFF.